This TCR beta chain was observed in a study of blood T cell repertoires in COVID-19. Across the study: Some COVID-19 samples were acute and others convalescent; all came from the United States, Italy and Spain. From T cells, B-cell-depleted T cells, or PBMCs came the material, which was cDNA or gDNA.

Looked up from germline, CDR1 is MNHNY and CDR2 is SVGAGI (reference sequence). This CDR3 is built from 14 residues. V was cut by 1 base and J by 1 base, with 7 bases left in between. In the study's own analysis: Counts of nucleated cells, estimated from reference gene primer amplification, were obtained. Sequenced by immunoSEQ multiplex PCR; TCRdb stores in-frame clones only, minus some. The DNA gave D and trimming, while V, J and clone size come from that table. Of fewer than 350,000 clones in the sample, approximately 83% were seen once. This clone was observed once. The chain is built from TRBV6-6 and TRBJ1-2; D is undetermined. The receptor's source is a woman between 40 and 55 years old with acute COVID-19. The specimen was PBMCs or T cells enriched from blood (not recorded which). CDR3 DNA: TGTGCCAGCAGTTACTTCGCAGGTAACTATGGCTACACCTTC. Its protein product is CASSYFAGNYGYTF.